The 4 T cell receptor beta chains reported below all come from one sample, sequenced in a study of cytomegalovirus exposure and HLA in healthy donors. This PCR relied on a set of 60 Vbeta primers and 13 Jbeta primers. Clones were read by immunoSEQ multiplex PCR, and TCRdb kept only the in-frame ones, dropping some. This sample has about 160,000 clones; around 84% occur once, and the top ten carry approximately 2%. Material for sequencing was PBMCs. The receptors were gathered from a man aged 18 to 30 in good health and CMV-seronegative.

This clone was seen only once. The chain recombines TRBV10-2 with TRBJ2-1; 14 bases fit TRBD2. V lost 6 bases, J lost 4 bases, and 5 bases stayed unmatched. Germline V gives CDR1 WSHSY, CDR2 SAAADI. The CDR3 extends over 16 amino acids. As DNA, the CDR3 is TGCGCCAGCAGCGGGACTAGCGGGAGTTCTTACAATGAGCAGTTCTTC. It is translated as CASSGTSGSSYNEQFF.

The J gene is TRBJ1-5, the V gene TRBV2; TRBD1 matches 9 bases. The V gene end was trimmed by 6 bases and the J gene end by 15 bases; junction bases not matched to a gene: 9. This CDR3 has 12 residues. Germline CDR1 reads SNHLY; CDR2 reads FYNNEI. In DNA form, the CDR3 reads TGTGCCAGCAGAGACGGACAGGGGAGAAGGCATTTT. Residues: CASRDGQGRRHF.

DNA of the CDR3: TGTGCCAGCAGCCTCGCCGTGCGGGGGGCGAGTGAAGCTTTCTTT. Translation: CASSLAVRGASEAFF. This chain uses TRBV6-5 with TRBJ1-1; D possibly corresponds to TRBD1 (6 bases). Trimming pared 6 bases from V and 7 bases from J, leaving 21 bases between. Germline values: CDR1 MNHEY, CDR2 SVGAGI. CDR3 size: 15 residues.

J is TRBJ1-4 and V is TRBV13; 7 positions match TRBD1. V dropped 5 bases and J dropped 4; count of bases not matched to a gene: 7. This CDR3 is 15 amino acids long. CDR1 PRHDT and CDR2 FYEKMQ come from the germline V gene (reference sequence). The DNA for the CDR3 is TGTGCCAGCAGCCCCAGGACAGGCTTTAATGAAAAACTGTTTTTT. Protein product: CASSPRTGFNEKLFF.